This T cell receptor beta chain was documented in a study of cytomegalovirus exposure and HLA in healthy donors. In the study overall: Genotyping showed 70% to 90% of some 400 donors falling in the Caucasian-associated ancestry cluster.

Primers included in the PCR were 60 Vbeta and 13 Jbeta primers. Clones were read by immunoSEQ multiplex PCR, and TCRdb kept only the in-frame ones, dropping some. The data hold about 160,000 clones, with roughly 75% observed a single time. This clone was detected once. The antigen is undetermined. The CDR3 loop spans 14 amino acids. V was pared by 3 bases and J by 2 bases, with 9 bases between. Germline CDR1 is SGHNT and CDR2 is YYREEE (reference sequence). Study results and caveats: In a later analysis, most CMV-associated TCR beta chains appeared HLA-restricted. In vitro checks showed that a few CMV-associated chains really do target CMV antigens.

The clonotype comes from a male donor in good health and CMV-seronegative. The specimen sequenced was PBMCs. The chain joins TRBV5-4 to TRBJ2-1, with D maybe TRBD1 (6 bases). The chain's CDR3 is CASSSGTPYNEQFF. CDR3 nucleotide sequence: TGTGCCAGCAGCTCCGGGACACCCTACAATGAGCAGTTCTTC.